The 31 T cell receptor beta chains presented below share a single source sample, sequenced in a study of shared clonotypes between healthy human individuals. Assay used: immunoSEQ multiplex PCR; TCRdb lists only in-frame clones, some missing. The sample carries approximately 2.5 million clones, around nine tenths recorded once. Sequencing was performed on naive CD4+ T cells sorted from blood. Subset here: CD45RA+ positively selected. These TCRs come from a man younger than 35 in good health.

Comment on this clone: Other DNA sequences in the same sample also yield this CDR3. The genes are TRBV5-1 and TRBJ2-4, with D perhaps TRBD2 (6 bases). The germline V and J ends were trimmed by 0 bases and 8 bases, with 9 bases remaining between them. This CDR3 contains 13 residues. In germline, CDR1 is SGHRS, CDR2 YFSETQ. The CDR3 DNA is TGCGCCAGCAGCTTGGCCGGGGAGGACATTCAGTACTTC. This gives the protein CASSLAGEDIQYF.

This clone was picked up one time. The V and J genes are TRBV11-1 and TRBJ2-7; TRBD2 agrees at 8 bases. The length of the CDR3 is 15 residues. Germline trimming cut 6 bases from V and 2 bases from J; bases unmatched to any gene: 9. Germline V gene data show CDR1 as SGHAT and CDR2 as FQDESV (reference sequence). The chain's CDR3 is CASRDQRGPPYEQYF. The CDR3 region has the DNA TGTGCCAGCAGGGACCAGCGGGGGCCCCCCTACGAGCAGTACTTC.

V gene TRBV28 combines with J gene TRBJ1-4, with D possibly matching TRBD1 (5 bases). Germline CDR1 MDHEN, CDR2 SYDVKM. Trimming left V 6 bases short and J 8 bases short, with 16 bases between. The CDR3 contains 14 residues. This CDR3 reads CASRVRDPPEKLFF. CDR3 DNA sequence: TGTGCCAGCAGGGTCCGGGACCCGCCCGAAAAACTGTTTTTT.

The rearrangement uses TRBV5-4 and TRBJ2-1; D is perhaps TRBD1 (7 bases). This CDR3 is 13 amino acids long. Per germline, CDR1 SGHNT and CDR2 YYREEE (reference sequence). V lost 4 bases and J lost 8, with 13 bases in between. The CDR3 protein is CASSRTGGDEQFF. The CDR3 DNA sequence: TGTGCCAGCAGCCGGACAGGAGGGGATGAGCAGTTCTTC.

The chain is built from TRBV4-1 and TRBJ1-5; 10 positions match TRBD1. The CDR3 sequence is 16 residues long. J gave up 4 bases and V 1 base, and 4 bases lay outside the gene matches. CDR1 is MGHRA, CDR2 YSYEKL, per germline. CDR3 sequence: CASSQVPGQGNQPQHF. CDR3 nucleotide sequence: TGCGCCAGCAGCCAAGTTCCGGGACAGGGGAATCAGCCCCAGCATTTT.

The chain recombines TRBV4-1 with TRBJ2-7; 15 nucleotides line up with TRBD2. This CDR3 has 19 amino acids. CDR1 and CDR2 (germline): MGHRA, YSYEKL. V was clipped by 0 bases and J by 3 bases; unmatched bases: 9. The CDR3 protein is CASSQERGLAGGLSYEQYF. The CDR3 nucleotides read TGCGCCAGCAGCCAAGAGAGGGGACTAGCGGGAGGACTTAGCTACGAGCAGTACTTC.

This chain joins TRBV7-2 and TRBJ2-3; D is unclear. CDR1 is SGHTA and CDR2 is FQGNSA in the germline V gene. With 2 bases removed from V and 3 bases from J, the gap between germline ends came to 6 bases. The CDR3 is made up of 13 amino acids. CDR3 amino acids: CASSLLVTDTQYF. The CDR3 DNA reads TGTGCCAGCAGCTTACTAGTAACAGATACGCAGTATTTT.

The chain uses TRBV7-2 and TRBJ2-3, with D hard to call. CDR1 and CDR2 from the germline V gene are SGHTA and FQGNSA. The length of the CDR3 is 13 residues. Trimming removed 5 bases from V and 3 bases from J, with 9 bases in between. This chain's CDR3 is CASSLTWTDTQYF. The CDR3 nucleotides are TGTGCCAGCAGCCTAACGTGGACAGATACGCAGTATTTT.

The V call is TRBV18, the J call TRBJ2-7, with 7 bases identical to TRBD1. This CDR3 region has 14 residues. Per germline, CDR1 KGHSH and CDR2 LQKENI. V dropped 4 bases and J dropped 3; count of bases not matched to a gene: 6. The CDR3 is CASSLQGSHYEQYF. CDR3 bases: TGTGCCAGCTCACTACAGGGGTCCCACTACGAGCAGTACTTC.

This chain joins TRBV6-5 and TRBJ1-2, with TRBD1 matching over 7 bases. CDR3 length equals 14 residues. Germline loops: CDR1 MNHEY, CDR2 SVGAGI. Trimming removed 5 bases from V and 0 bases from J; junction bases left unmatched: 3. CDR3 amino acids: CASSQGGTNYGYTF. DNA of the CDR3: TGTGCCAGCAGTCAAGGGGGCACTAACTATGGCTACACCTTC.

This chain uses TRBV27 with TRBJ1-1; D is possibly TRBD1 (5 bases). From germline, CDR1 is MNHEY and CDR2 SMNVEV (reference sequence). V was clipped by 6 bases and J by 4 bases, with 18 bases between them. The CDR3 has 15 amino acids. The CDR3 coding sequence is TGTGCCAGCAGCCCAATGCGGGACCGGGGCACTGAAGCTTTCTTT. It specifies CASSPMRDRGTEAFF.

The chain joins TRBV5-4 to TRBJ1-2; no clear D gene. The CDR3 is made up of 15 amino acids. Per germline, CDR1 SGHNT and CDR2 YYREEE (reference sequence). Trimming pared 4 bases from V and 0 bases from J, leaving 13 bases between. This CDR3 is CASSPREGTNYGYTF. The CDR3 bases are TGTGCCAGCAGCCCCCGGGAGGGAACTAACTATGGCTACACCTTC.

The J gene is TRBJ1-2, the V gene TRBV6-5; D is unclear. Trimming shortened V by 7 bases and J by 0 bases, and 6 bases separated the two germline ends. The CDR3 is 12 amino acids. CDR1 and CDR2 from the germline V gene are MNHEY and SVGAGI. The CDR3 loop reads CASTGTNYGYTF. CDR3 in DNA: TGTGCCAGCACCGGTACTAACTATGGCTACACCTTC.

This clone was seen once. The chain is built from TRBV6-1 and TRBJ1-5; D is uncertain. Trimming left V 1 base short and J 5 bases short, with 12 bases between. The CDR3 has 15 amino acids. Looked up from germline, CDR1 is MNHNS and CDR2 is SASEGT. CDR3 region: CASSEEGGFYQPQHF. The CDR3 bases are TGTGCCAGCAGTGAAGAGGGAGGGTTCTATCAGCCCCAGCATTTT.

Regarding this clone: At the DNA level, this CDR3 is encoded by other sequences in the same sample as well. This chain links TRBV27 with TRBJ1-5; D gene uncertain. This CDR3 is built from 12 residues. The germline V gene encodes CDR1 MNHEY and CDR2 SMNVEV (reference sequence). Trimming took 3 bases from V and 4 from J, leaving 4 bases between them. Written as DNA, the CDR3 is TGTGCCAGCAGTTTCAGAAATCAGCCCCAGCATTTT. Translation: CASSFRNQPQHF.

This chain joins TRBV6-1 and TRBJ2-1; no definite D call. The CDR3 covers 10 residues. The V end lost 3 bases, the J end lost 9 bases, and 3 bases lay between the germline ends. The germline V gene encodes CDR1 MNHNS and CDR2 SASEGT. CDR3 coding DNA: TGTGCCAGCAGTGAGGTTGAGCAGTTCTTC. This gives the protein CASSEVEQFF.

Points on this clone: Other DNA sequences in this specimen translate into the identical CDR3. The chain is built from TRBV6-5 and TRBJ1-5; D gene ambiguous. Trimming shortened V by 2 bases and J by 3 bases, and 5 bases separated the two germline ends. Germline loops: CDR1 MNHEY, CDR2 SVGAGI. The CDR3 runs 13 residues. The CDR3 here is CASSYDPNQPQHF. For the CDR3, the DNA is TGTGCCAGCAGTTACGACCCCAATCAGCCCCAGCATTTT.

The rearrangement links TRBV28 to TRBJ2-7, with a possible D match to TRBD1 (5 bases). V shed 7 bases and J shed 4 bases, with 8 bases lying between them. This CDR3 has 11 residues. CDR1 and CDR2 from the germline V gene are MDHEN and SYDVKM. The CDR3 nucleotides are TGTGCCAGCAAGACAGAATACGAGCAGTACTTC. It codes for CASKTEYEQYF. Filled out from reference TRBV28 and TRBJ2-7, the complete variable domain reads DVKVTQSSRYLVKRTGEKVFLECVQDMDHENMFWYRQDPGLGLRLIYFSYDVKMKEKGDIPEGYSVSREKKERFSLILESASTNQTSMYLCASKTEYEQYFGPGTRLTVT.

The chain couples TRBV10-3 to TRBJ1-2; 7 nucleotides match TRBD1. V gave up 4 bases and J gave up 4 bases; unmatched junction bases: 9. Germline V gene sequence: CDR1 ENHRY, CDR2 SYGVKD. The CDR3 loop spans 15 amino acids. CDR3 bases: TGTGCCATCAGTGCAAAGGGAGGGGGCCCCTATGGCTACACCTTC. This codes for CAISAKGGGPYGYTF.

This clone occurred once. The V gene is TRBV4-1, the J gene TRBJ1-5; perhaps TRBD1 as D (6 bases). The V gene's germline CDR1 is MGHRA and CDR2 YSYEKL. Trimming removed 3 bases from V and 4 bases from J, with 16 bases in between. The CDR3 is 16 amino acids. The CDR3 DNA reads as TGCGCCAGCAGCCACCCCAGGGGAAGAGAGAATCAGCCCCAGCATTTT. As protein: CASSHPRGRENQPQHF.

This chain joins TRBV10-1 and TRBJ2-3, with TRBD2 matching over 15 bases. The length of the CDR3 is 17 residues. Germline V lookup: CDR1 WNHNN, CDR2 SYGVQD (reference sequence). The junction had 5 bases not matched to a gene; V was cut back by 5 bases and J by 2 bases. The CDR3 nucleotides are TGCGCCAGCAGTCCCGGACTAGCGGGAGGGCTCACAGATACGCAGTATTTT. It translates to CASSPGLAGGLTDTQYF.

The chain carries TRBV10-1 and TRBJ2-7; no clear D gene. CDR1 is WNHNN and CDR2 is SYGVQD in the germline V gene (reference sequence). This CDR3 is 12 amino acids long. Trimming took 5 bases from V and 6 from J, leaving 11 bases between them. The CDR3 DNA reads TGCGCCAGCAGTACGTTAGATGGCGAGCAGTACTTC. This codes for CASSTLDGEQYF.

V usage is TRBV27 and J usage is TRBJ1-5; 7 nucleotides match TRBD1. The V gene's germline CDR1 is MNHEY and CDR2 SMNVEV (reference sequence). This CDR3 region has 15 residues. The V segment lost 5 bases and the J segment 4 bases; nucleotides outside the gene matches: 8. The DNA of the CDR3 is TGTGCCAGCAGTGTCCAACAGGGGCAAAATCAGCCCCAGCATTTT. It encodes CASSVQQGQNQPQHF.

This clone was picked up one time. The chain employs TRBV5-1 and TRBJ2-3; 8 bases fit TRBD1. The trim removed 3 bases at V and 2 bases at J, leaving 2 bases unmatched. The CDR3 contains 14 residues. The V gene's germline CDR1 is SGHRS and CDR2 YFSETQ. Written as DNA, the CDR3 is TGCGCCAGCAGCTCGGACAGGGCCACAGATACGCAGTATTTT. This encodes CASSSDRATDTQYF.

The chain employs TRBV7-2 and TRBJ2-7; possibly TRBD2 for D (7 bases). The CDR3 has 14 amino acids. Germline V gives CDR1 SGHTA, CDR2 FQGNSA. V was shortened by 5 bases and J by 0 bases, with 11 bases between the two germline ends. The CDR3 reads CASSRGAYSYEQYF. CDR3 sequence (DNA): TGTGCCAGCAGCCGGGGGGCGTACTCCTACGAGCAGTACTTC.

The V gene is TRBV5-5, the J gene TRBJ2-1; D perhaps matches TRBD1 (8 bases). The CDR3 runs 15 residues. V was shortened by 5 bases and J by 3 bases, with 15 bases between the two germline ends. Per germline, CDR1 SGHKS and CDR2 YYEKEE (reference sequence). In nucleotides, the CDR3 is TGTGCCAGCAGTTGGACAGGGAGGGGCTACAATGAGCAGTTCTTC. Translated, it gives CASSWTGRGYNEQFF.

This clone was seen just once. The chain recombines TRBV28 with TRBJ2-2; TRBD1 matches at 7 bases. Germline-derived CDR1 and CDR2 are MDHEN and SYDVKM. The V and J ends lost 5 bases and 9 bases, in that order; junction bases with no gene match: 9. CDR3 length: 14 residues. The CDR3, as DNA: TGTGCCAGCAGTCCCCCAGGGGGACCGCGGGAGCTGTTTTTT. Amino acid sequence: CASSPPGGPRELFF.

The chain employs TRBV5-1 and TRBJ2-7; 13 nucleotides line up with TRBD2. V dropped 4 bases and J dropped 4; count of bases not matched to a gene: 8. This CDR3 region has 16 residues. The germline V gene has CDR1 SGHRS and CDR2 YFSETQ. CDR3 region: CASSPHTSGGGYEQYF. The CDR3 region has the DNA TGCGCCAGCAGCCCGCACACTAGCGGGGGGGGGTACGAGCAGTACTTC.

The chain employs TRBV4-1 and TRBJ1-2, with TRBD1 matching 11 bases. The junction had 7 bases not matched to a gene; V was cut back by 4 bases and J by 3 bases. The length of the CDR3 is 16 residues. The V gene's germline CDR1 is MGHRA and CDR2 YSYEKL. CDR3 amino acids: CASSLGQGATYYGYTF. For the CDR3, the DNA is TGCGCCAGCAGCCTTGGACAGGGGGCTACTTACTATGGCTACACCTTC.

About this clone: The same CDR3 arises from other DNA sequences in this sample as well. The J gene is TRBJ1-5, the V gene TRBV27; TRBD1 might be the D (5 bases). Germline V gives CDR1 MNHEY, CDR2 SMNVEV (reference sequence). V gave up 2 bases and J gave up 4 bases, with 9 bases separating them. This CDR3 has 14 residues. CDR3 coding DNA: TGTGCCAGCAGTTTAGGGACTTCAAATCAGCCCCAGCATTTT. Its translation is CASSLGTSNQPQHF.

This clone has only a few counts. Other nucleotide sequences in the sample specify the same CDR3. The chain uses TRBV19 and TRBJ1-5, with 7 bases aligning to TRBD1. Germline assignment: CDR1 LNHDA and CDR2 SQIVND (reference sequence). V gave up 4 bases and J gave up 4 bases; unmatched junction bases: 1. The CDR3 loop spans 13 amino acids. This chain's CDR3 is CASSTQGNQPQHF. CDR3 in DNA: TGTGCCAGTAGTACACAGGGGAATCAGCCCCAGCATTTT.